This T cell receptor (beta chain) was recovered during a study of PD-1 blockade in classical Hodgkin lymphoma. Looking at the study overall: Administration of nivolumab to patients was at 3 mg/kg intravenously every 2 weeks. Findings and limits, study-wide: Baseline diversity in complete responders resembled that of newly diagnosed patients. When set against healthy donors, newly diagnosed patients were reported to show lower baseline TCR diversity. No one has yet defined what causes the repertoire differences, which may be disease activity or prior therapy.

Time point defined: cycle 4 day 1 (C4D1), after about 6 weeks of nivolumab. Each of the patients experienced relapse following autologous stem cell transplantation, and their brentuximab vedotin exposure differed. Libraries were prepared by immunoSEQ multiplex PCR; TCRdb keeps only in-frame clonotypes and omits some of them. Of 64,000 or so clones in the sample, 91% are singletons; the top ten hold 10%. There are 15 residues in the CDR3. Per germline, CDR1 SSHAT and CDR2 FNYEAQ (reference sequence). Points on this clone: Its antigen is unknown. Its ends do not fully match the called genes, so a read error is possible.

The chain combines TRBV7-7 with TRBJ2-7, with D possibly being TRBD2 (5 bases). Sequenced here: peripheral blood mononuclear cells (PBMCs), sampled before the fourth cycle of nivolumab. This receptor was identified in a human donor with classical Hodgkin lymphoma. CDR3 protein: CASSKILTGWYEQYF. For the CDR3, the DNA is TGTGCTAGCAGCAAAATACTAACGGGGTGGTACGAGCAGTACTTC.